This TCR beta chain was retrieved from a study of a mutant IDH1 vaccine in newly diagnosed glioma. At the level of the study: Beginning 4-6 weeks after radiotherapy alone, or with temozolomide cycles, vaccination took place. Patients were pretreated with radiotherapy, temozolomide, or both, mostly both. Treated individuals were 62.5% male and roughly 38% female, averaging about 40 years of age. Participants attended visit V12, the safety follow-up, at week 35, and then attended visit V13 at week 47.

Germline V gene data show CDR1 as SNHLY and CDR2 as FYNNEI. Trimming took off 8 bases at V and 0 bases at J, with 17 bases between the two ends. CDR3 length: 16 residues. This clone was observed once. Its antigen remains unidentified. The assay was immunoSEQ multiplex PCR, and TCRdb's table has in-frame clones only and misses some. The sample shows some 48,000 clones, around 85% of them seen only once. The time point here: week 35, safety follow-up. Vaccination comprised doses that each held 300 ug of mutant IDH1 20-mer peptide, plus topical imiquimod. The TCR was taken from a man in his forties with glioma. The sequences come from PBMCs, collected from a glioma patient whose treatment included an IDH1 peptide vaccine. V and J are TRBV2 and TRBJ1-5; D is uncertain. This chain's CDR3 is CASARGNSYSNQPQHF. In nucleotides, the CDR3 is TGTGCCAGCGCCCGAGGGAACAGTTATAGCAATCAGCCCCAGCATTTT.